Below are 24 T cell receptor beta chains sequenced from a single sample in a study of T cells in Graves' hyperthyroidism and ophthalmopathy (dated by TCRdb to about 2019). Library preparation used multiplex PCR. Instrument on record: Illumina HiSeq 2000. The TCR beta CDR3 regions were amplified from RNA transcripts. For the first round of RT-PCR on the TCR CDR3, the HTBI primer set was used together with the Qiagen OneStep RT-PCR kit. The raw public reads went through TCRdb reprocessing: fastp at Q25, MiXCR clone calling, in-frame beta chains kept. All rows with the same CDR3 protein become a single entry with the most common DNA and genes. Across this sample there are some 210,000 distinct CDR3 sequences, with over 15% seen only once. Roughly 50% of the sample rests with the top ten. Sample: blood. The receptor source for this set is a man aged 50 or older with Graves' hyperthyroidism.

V usage is TRBV9 and J usage is TRBJ2-1, with D perhaps TRBD1 (6 bases). In germline, CDR1 is SGDLS, CDR2 YYNGEE. This CDR3 region has 12 residues. The V and J ends lost 3 bases and 8 bases respectively, with 9 bases between them. CDR3 protein: CASSDYRDEQFF. The CDR3 nucleotides are TGTGCCAGCAGCGACTACAGGGATGAGCAGTTCTTC.

The sample holds many counts of this clonotype. The rearrangement links TRBV6-6 to TRBJ1-2; D might be TRBD1 (5 bases). CDR1 and CDR2 (germline): MNHNY, SVGAGI (reference sequence). V was clipped by 0 bases and J by 8 bases, with 13 bases between them. The CDR3 length is 14 residues. CDR3 loop: CASSYSSGRRGYTF. CDR3 bases: TGTGCCAGCAGTTACTCATCAGGGCGCCGGGGCTACACCTTC.

This clonotype has ten or more counts. The V and J genes are TRBV7-2 and TRBJ2-1; 12 bases match TRBD2. The CDR3 contains 17 residues. CDR1 is SGHTA and CDR2 is FQGNSA in the germline V gene. The junction had 13 bases not matched to a gene; V was cut back by 7 bases and J by 6 bases. The CDR3 DNA reads as TGTGCCAGCACAAGGGGGCTAGCGGGAGGGCCAGGCAATGAGCAGTTCTTC. Residues: CASTRGLAGGPGNEQFF.

The CDR3 sequence: CASSRPDREETQYF. The CDR3 coding sequence is TGCGCCAGCAGCCGCCCGGACAGGGAAGAGACCCAGTACTTC. The chain joins TRBV4-1 to TRBJ2-5; the match to TRBD1 covers 8 bases. Germline loops: CDR1 MGHRA, CDR2 YSYEKL. CDR3 length equals 14 residues. With 4 bases clipped from V and 3 bases from J, the junction kept 4 bases outside the gene matches.

This clonotype was counted ten times or more. V and J are TRBV7-9 and TRBJ2-7; 8 nucleotides match TRBD1. V was clipped by 5 bases and J by 3 bases; unmatched bases: 6. The CDR3 runs 14 residues. The germline V gene encodes CDR1 SEHNR and CDR2 FQNEAQ (reference sequence). For the CDR3, the DNA is TGTGCCAGCAGCGCGGACAGGGCAGTCTACGAGCAGTACTTC. Residues: CASSADRAVYEQYF.

The chain recombines TRBV5-8 with TRBJ1-4; 8 nucleotides line up with TRBD1. Per the germline V gene, CDR1 is SGHTS and CDR2 is YDEGEE. Losses at the gene ends were 3 bases for V and 7 bases for J; bases not matched to a gene: 17. The CDR3 extends over 18 amino acids. The CDR3 region has the DNA TGTGCCAGCAGCTCAATAGGGACAGGCCTACGGGATGGTGAAAAACTGTTTTTT. Translation gives CASSSIGTGLRDGEKLFF.

The chain couples TRBV11-2 to TRBJ2-5; weak D call: TRBD1 (5 bases). Germline values: CDR1 SGHAT, CDR2 FQNNGV. There are 16 residues in the CDR3. V lost 6 bases and J 0 bases, leaving 17 bases between the germline ends. The CDR3 region has the DNA TGTGCCAGCAGTTTCTGGGGCCTCGAGGACCAAGAGACCCAGTACTTC. It specifies CASSFWGLEDQETQYF.

This clonotype appeared many times. The gene calls are TRBV7-9 and TRBJ2-2; 8 nucleotides align to TRBD2. V shed 4 bases, J shed 0 bases, and the junction held 1 base outside the gene matches. CDR1 is SEHNR and CDR2 is FQNEAQ in the germline V gene (reference sequence). This CDR3 has 15 amino acids. CDR3 DNA sequence: TGTGCCAGCAGCTCAGCGGGGGCGAACACCGGGGAGCTGTTTTTT. Translation: CASSSAGANTGELFF. Together with reference TRBV7-9 and TRBJ2-2, the CDR3 gives the full variable domain: DTGVSQNPRHKITKRGQNVTFRCDPISEHNRLYWYRQTLGQGPEFLTYFQNEAQLEKSRLLSDRFSAERPKGSFSTLEIQRTEQGDSAMYLCASSSAGANTGELFFGEGSRLTVL.

This clonotype came up many times. This chain links TRBV10-3 with TRBJ2-3; D unclear. Germline lookup yields CDR1 ENHRY and CDR2 SYGVKD. Trimming left V 0 bases short and J 3 bases short, with 10 bases between. The CDR3 totals 15 residues. The CDR3 DNA reads TGTGCCATCAGTGAGTCAGGATTAAGGACAGATACGCAGTATTTT. Residues: CAISESGLRTDTQYF.

This CDR3 reads CASSDRDAGPYEQYF. The CDR3 nucleotides are TGTGCCAGTAGTGACCGGGACGCAGGGCCCTACGAGCAGTACTTC. The rearrangement links TRBV19 to TRBJ2-7; D may be TRBD1 or TRBD2 (5 bases each). The CDR3 is 15 amino acids. CDR1 is LNHDA, CDR2 SQIVND, per germline (reference sequence). V lost 5 bases to trimming and J lost 2 bases, with 16 bases between them.

This clonotype has ten or more counts. The rearrangement links TRBV7-2 to TRBJ2-5; D tentatively reads TRBD1 or TRBD2 (5 bases each). Trimming shortened V by 0 bases and J by 5 bases, and 10 bases separated the two germline ends. Germline values: CDR1 SGHTA, CDR2 FQGNSA. This CDR3 contains 14 residues. This CDR3 is CASSLAGWGETQYF. The CDR3 region has the DNA TGTGCCAGCAGCTTAGCGGGGTGGGGGGAGACCCAGTACTTC. The full variable domain, rest sourced from reference TRBV7-2 and TRBJ2-5, is GAGVSQSPSNKVTEKGKDVELRCDPISGHTALYWYRQSLGQGLEFLIYFQGNSAPDKSGLPSDRFSAERTGGSVSTLTIQRTQQEDSAVYLCASSLAGWGETQYFGPGTRLLVL.

This clonotype appeared many times. The rearrangement uses TRBV7-9 and TRBJ2-1; 8 nucleotides match TRBD2. This CDR3 has 15 amino acids. Per the germline V gene, CDR1 is SEHNR and CDR2 is FQNEAQ (reference sequence). Unmatched junction bases numbered 5, after V lost 2 bases and J lost 5 bases. This CDR3 is CASSLRTSPHNEQFF. For the CDR3, the DNA is TGTGCCAGCAGCTTACGGACTAGCCCCCACAATGAGCAGTTCTTC.

This clonotype showed up many times. This chain links TRBV10-3 with TRBJ1-1; 10 bases match TRBD1. The germline V gene has CDR1 ENHRY and CDR2 SYGVKD. The CDR3 contains 15 residues. V trimming: 2 bases; J trimming: 4 bases; junction bases outside the gene matches: 4. The DNA of the CDR3 is TGTGCCATCAGTGAGAGGGGACAGGGGACCACTGAAGCTTTCTTT. Its translation is CAISERGQGTTEAFF.

At least ten counts were recorded for this clonotype. The chain joins TRBV3-1 to TRBJ2-5; the D gene could be TRBD1 or TRBD2 (5 bases each). Germline V lookup: CDR1 LGHDT, CDR2 YNNKEL (reference sequence). This CDR3 comprises 14 residues. V was trimmed by 4 bases and J by 5 bases, leaving 14 bases between them. CDR3 sequence reads: CASSPTLWGETQYF. The CDR3 bases are TGTGCCAGCAGCCCGACCCTCTGGGGGGAGACCCAGTACTTC.

This clonotype has just a few counts. This could be a read error, since a much larger clone is one nucleotide away. This CDR3 is missing its conserved last phenylalanine or tryptophan, likely due to a read error. V usage is TRBV3-1 and J usage is TRBJ2-5; no firm D call. The CDR3 spans 15 residues. The germline gives CDR1 LGHDT, CDR2 YNNKEL (reference sequence). V was shortened by 0 bases and J by 2 bases, with 10 bases between the two germline ends. This chain's CDR3 is CASSQDVATQETQYS. CDR3 sequence (DNA): TGTGCCAGCAGCCAAGACGTGGCCACACAAGAGACCCAGTACTCC.

The table lists this clonotype with many counts. This chain links TRBV7-3 with TRBJ2-1, with 13 nucleotides matching TRBD2. Germline CDR1 reads SGHTA; CDR2 reads FQGTGA. CDR3 size: 15 residues. V dropped 6 bases and J dropped 10; count of bases not matched to a gene: 9. In DNA, the CDR3 is TGTGCCAGCAGTTCCGGACTAGCGGGAGCGGGGGAGCAGTTCTTC. Residues: CASSSGLAGAGEQFF.

This clonotype was recorded at least ten times. V and J are TRBV28 and TRBJ2-3; 10 bases agree with TRBD2. CDR3 length: 15 amino acids. V shed 7 bases, J shed 8 bases, and the junction held 12 bases outside the gene matches. Germline-derived CDR1 and CDR2 are MDHEN and SYDVKM. The CDR3 here is CASILSGGQGGTQYF. The CDR3 coding sequence is TGTGCCAGCATACTTAGCGGGGGGCAGGGGGGTACGCAGTATTTT.

This clonotype was counted ten times or more. This chain links TRBV11-3 with TRBJ2-1; possibly TRBD1 for D (5 bases). The CDR3 is 14 residues long. Germline values: CDR1 SGHNT, CDR2 YENEEA. Trimming stripped 5 bases from V and 4 bases from J, with 12 bases between. Here the CDR3 DNA reads TGTGCCAGCAGCACCCGACAGATTTACAATGAGCAGTTCTTC. Amino acids: CASSTRQIYNEQFF.

This clonotype occurred once. The CDR3 sequence is CASSSGHYYEQYF. In DNA, the CDR3 is TGTGCCAGCAGTTCCGGACACTACTACGAGCAGTACTTC. V and J are TRBV12-3 or TRBV12-4 and TRBJ2-7, with D possibly being TRBD1 (5 bases). V lost 4 bases, J lost 3 bases, and 10 bases lay in between. This CDR3 is 13 amino acids long.

This clonotype was recorded many times. The chain joins TRBV27 to TRBJ2-7; TRBD2 might be the D (5 bases). The germline V gene has CDR1 MNHEY and CDR2 SMNVEV (reference sequence). Deletions cut 5 bases from V and 1 base from J, with 15 bases between. This CDR3 comprises 15 residues. The CDR3 region is CASSPSFSGSYEQYF. DNA of the CDR3: TGTGCCAGCAGTCCCTCGTTTTCGGGATCCTACGAGCAGTACTTC.

This clonotype was counted many times. The chain couples TRBV7-2 to TRBJ2-3, with 9 bases identical to TRBD2. In germline, CDR1 is SGHTA, CDR2 FQGNSA. V shed 1 base, J shed 5 bases, and the junction held 13 bases outside the gene matches. The CDR3 covers 18 residues. CDR3 region: CASSLGWAAGGPGDTQYF. The CDR3 bases are TGTGCCAGCAGCTTAGGCTGGGCGGCGGGAGGGCCCGGAGATACGCAGTATTTT.

The gene calls are TRBV6-1 and TRBJ2-2; D is unclear. The germline V and J ends were trimmed by 6 bases and 2 bases, with 4 bases remaining between them. Germline assignment: CDR1 MNHNS and CDR2 SASEGT. This CDR3 is 12 amino acids long. Written as DNA, the CDR3 is TGTGCCAGCAGGGACAACACCGGGGAGCTGTTTTTT. This codes for CASRDNTGELFF.

This clonotype appeared a single time. The rearrangement uses TRBV7-2 and TRBJ1-6, with a tentative D call TRBD1 (6 bases). Germline V gene lookup returns CDR1 SGHTA and CDR2 FQGNSA. The CDR3 is 15 residues long. V was shortened by 6 bases and J by 10 bases, with 19 bases between the two germline ends. The CDR3 reads CASSGGGRFDSPLHF. Written as DNA, the CDR3 is TGTGCCAGCAGTGGGGGGGGGCGCTTTGACTCACCCCTCCACTTT.

J is TRBJ2-7 and V is TRBV6-2 or TRBV6-3; 7 nucleotides align to TRBD1. Germline CDR1 reads MNHEY; CDR2 reads SVGEGT. V was clipped by 8 bases and J by 5 bases; unmatched bases: 15. The CDR3 sequence is 15 residues long. CDR3 in amino acids: CASVQQGKLEDEQYF. The CDR3 nucleotides read TGTGCCAGCGTACAACAGGGGAAGCTAGAGGACGAGCAGTACTTC.